The 22 T cell receptor beta chains given below trace back to one sample, sequenced in a study of T-cell reconstitution after alpha-beta-depleted transplantation in children. Unique molecular identifiers were used to barcode this TCRbeta library. One entry per CDR3 protein, called by TCRdb with MiXCR from the PCR reads. This sample has some 600,000 distinct CDR3 sequences; over 10% occur once, and the top ten carry around 2%. Sequenced material: PBMCs, mostly from graft donor cells, taken 360 days after TCRalphabeta/CD19-depleted stem cell transplant. These receptors came from a male patient between 5 and 17 years old who had a stem cell transplant for acute myeloid leukemia, so the T cells may come from the graft donor.

This chain joins TRBV27 and TRBJ2-7; D possibly corresponds to TRBD2 (7 bases). V lost 8 bases to trimming and J lost 2 bases, with 19 bases between them. The V gene's germline CDR1 is MNHEY and CDR2 SMNVEV (reference sequence). CDR3 length: 15 amino acids. In nucleotides, the CDR3 is TGTGCCAGCTCCCCGCGGGGGACACCAACCTACGAGCAGTACTTC. Encoded protein: CASSPRGTPTYEQYF.

The rearrangement links TRBV10-3 to TRBJ2-1; maybe TRBD1 (5 bases). Trimming left V 3 bases short and J 4 bases short, with 13 bases between. This CDR3 has 15 residues. Germline assignment: CDR1 ENHRY and CDR2 SYGVKD. The CDR3 coding sequence is TGTGCCATCAGTGAAGGGGTCGGTCCTTACAATGAGCAGTTCTTC. Residues: CAISEGVGPYNEQFF.

The chain links TRBV4-2 to TRBJ2-1, with TRBD2 identical over 12 bases. This CDR3 comprises 16 residues. V dropped 4 bases and J dropped 8; count of bases not matched to a gene: 9. Germline V lookup: CDR1 LGHNA, CDR2 YNFKEQ. The CDR3 is CASSPRLAGGFDEQFF. CDR3 nucleotide sequence: TGTGCCAGCAGCCCCCGGCTAGCGGGAGGGTTTGATGAGCAGTTCTTC.

This clonotype was seen repeatedly, ten times or more. The J gene is TRBJ2-5, the V gene TRBV20-1, with TRBD2 matching over 7 bases. The CDR3 loop spans 13 amino acids. Trimming removed 3 bases from V and 0 bases from J; junction bases left unmatched: 1. Germline CDR1 is DFQATT and CDR2 is SNEGSKA (reference sequence). The CDR3 region is CSASSGYQETQYF. The CDR3 bases are TGCAGTGCTAGTAGCGGGTACCAAGAGACCCAGTACTTC.

The chain recombines TRBV27 with TRBJ2-1; D not resolved. Germline loops: CDR1 MNHEY, CDR2 SMNVEV (reference sequence). The CDR3 loop spans 15 amino acids. V shed 4 bases and J shed 2 bases, with 12 bases lying between them. The CDR3 region is CASSSEAATYNEQFF. Here the CDR3 DNA reads TGTGCCAGCAGTTCAGAGGCGGCGACCTACAATGAGCAGTTCTTC.

This clonotype was seen at least ten times. This chain uses TRBV11-2 with TRBJ2-5; 13 positions agree with TRBD2. The V and J ends lost 1 base and 7 bases, in that order; junction bases with no gene match: 15. The CDR3 is 19 residues long. CDR1 and CDR2 (germline): SGHAT, FQNNGV. CDR3 amino acids: CASSLVPGLAGDMVGTQYF. CDR3 nucleotides: TGTGCCAGCAGCTTAGTACCTGGACTAGCGGGAGATATGGTGGGGACCCAGTACTTC.

This clonotype was counted only a few times. This chain joins TRBV25-1 and TRBJ2-1, with 11 bases fitting TRBD2. The V gene end was trimmed by 2 bases and the J gene end by 7 bases; junction bases not matched to a gene: 7. CDR1 MGHDK and CDR2 SYGVNS come from the germline V gene. The CDR3 loop spans 16 amino acids. The CDR3 sequence is CASSEALAGGRNEQFF. DNA for the CDR3: TGTGCCAGCAGTGAAGCGCTAGCGGGAGGTCGAAATGAGCAGTTCTTC.

The chain employs TRBV7-8 and TRBJ1-6; D remains unclear. With 0 bases removed from V and 5 bases from J, the gap between germline ends came to 11 bases. Per germline, CDR1 SGHVS and CDR2 FQNEAQ. The CDR3 spans 16 residues. CDR3 nucleotides: TGTGCCAGCAGCTTAGCGCTCAGAATCAATAATTCACCCCTCCACTTT. It translates to CASSLALRINNSPLHF.

This clonotype appeared many times. The rearrangement links TRBV5-1 to TRBJ1-1; D remains unclear. Germline V gene lookup returns CDR1 SGHRS and CDR2 YFSETQ. The CDR3 is made up of 13 amino acids. V lost 1 base and J 0 bases, leaving 4 bases between the germline ends. CDR3 DNA: TGCGCCAGCAGCTTGAGGCTGAACACTGAAGCTTTCTTT. The encoded protein is CASSLRLNTEAFF.

The V gene is TRBV29-1, the J gene TRBJ2-5; 10 bases fit TRBD2. The CDR3 is 16 amino acids. The germline V gene encodes CDR1 SQVTM and CDR2 ANQGSEA. V gave up 4 bases and J gave up 7 bases; unmatched junction bases: 15. CDR3 sequence (DNA): TGCAGCGTTGGGTACCTAGCGGGAGAGGGGGGGCGGACCCAGTACTTC. This encodes CSVGYLAGEGGRTQYF.

This clonotype has more than one count but fewer than ten. The CDR3 DNA reads as TGCAGCGTTGAACGGGCTAGCGGGAGGGGAAATGAGCAGTTCTTC. The encoded protein is CSVERASGRGNEQFF. The rearrangement joins TRBV29-1 to TRBJ2-1; 12 nucleotides match TRBD2. Germline trimming cut 2 bases from V and 7 bases from J; bases unmatched to any gene: 6. The CDR3 is 15 residues long. CDR1 is SQVTM, CDR2 ANQGSEA, per germline.

The chain links TRBV5-1 to TRBJ2-4; D remains ambiguous. CDR1 and CDR2 (germline): SGHRS, YFSETQ. V was clipped by 0 bases and J by 6 bases, with 16 bases between them. The CDR3 spans 16 residues. CDR3 in amino acids: CASSLDAQHQRNIQYF. CDR3 coding DNA: TGCGCCAGCAGCTTGGACGCACAGCACCAGAGAAACATTCAGTACTTC.

This clonotype was recorded many times. The rearrangement uses TRBV29-1 and TRBJ2-7, with D perhaps TRBD2 (6 bases). CDR3 size: 13 residues. Germline assignment: CDR1 SQVTM and CDR2 ANQGSEA. Deletions cut 4 bases from V and 4 bases from J, with 14 bases between. CDR3 in amino acids: CSVGGGIGYEQYF. The CDR3 DNA reads as TGCAGCGTTGGAGGAGGGATTGGTTACGAGCAGTACTTC.

Note on this clonotype: This sequence may be a read error, since a much larger clone differs from it by one base. The CDR3 reads CATSMGPSINEQFF. CDR3 sequence (DNA): TGTGCCACCAGTATGGGCCCGAGTATCAATGAGCAGTTCTTC. This chain connects TRBV24-1 to TRBJ2-1; D uncertain. Germline V lookup: CDR1 KGHDR, CDR2 SFDVKD. Trimming took 6 bases from V and 6 from J, leaving 14 bases between them. The CDR3 length is 14 residues.

J is TRBJ2-1 and V is TRBV2; TRBD2 aligns across 7 bases. CDR1 and CDR2 (germline): SNHLY, FYNNEI. This CDR3 comprises 15 residues. The V gene end was trimmed by 2 bases and the J gene end by 10 bases; junction bases not matched to a gene: 11. This CDR3 is CASSERTVRGGEQFF. CDR3 nucleotides: TGTGCCAGCAGTGAAAGGACGGTCCGGGGAGGGGAGCAGTTCTTC.

This clonotype was observed many times. The chain joins TRBV20-1 to TRBJ2-5; 9 bases align to TRBD2. This CDR3 has 15 residues. V lost 6 bases and J lost 4; bases outside the gene matches: 12. The germline gives CDR1 DFQATT, CDR2 SNEGSKA (reference sequence). The CDR3 coding sequence is TGCAGTGCCTGGGGGAGCGGGAGGAGAGGAGAGACCCAGTACTTC. Its translation: CSAWGSGRRGETQYF.

This clonotype appeared many times. This chain links TRBV27 with TRBJ2-7; D not certain. The CDR3 spans 14 residues. Germline values: CDR1 MNHEY, CDR2 SMNVEV (reference sequence). The V end was cut by 2 bases, the J end by 2 bases, with 10 bases between. For the CDR3, the DNA is TGTGCCAGCAGTTTAGGGGTGGACGCCTACGAGCAGTACTTC. As protein: CASSLGVDAYEQYF.

This chain uses TRBV27 with TRBJ2-1; 13 bases agree with TRBD2. Germline CDR1 is MNHEY and CDR2 is SMNVEV (reference sequence). The length of the CDR3 is 18 residues. The trim removed 1 base at V and 9 bases at J, leaving 12 bases unmatched. CDR3 sequence reads: CASSLLTSGRAAVVEQFF. For the CDR3, the DNA is TGTGCCAGCAGTTTATTAACTAGCGGGAGGGCCGCTGTTGTTGAGCAGTTCTTC.

This sequence joins TRBV2 and TRBJ2-1; 7 bases agree with TRBD1. V lost 7 bases, J lost 1 base, and 10 bases stayed unmatched. The CDR3 consists of 16 residues. Germline CDR1 is SNHLY and CDR2 is FYNNEI. CDR3 sequence: CASNPRPGQSYNEQFF. Written as DNA, the CDR3 is TGTGCCAGCAACCCTAGGCCGGGACAGTCCTACAATGAGCAGTTCTTC.

The chain couples TRBV29-1 to TRBJ2-1; 9 bases are a match to TRBD2. Germline trimming cut 6 bases from V and 12 bases from J; bases unmatched to any gene: 9. This CDR3 spans 12 amino acids. The germline V gene encodes CDR1 SQVTM and CDR2 ANQGSEA. CDR3 nucleotide sequence: TGCAGCGTCCGTAGCGGGAGCCACAGGCAGTTCTTC. Amino acid sequence: CSVRSGSHRQFF.

A few counts support this clonotype. V usage is TRBV28 and J usage is TRBJ2-1; D is undetermined. The germline V and J ends were trimmed by 6 bases and 5 bases, with 20 bases remaining between them. The CDR3 extends over 16 amino acids. In germline, CDR1 is MDHEN, CDR2 SYDVKM. The CDR3 loop is CASRPTPDPLNNEQFF. The CDR3 DNA is TGTGCCAGCAGACCTACTCCGGACCCGCTAAACAATGAGCAGTTCTTC.

This clonotype has at least ten counts. The chain couples TRBV23-1 to TRBJ2-2, with D possibly matching TRBD1 (5 bases). Being an ORF, TRBV23-1 has a function that is uncertain. CDR3 length: 14 amino acids. V lost 5 bases and J 1 base, leaving 8 bases between the germline ends. Here the CDR3 reads CASSYRKNTGELFF. CDR3 coding DNA: TGCGCCAGCAGTTACAGGAAGAACACCGGGGAGCTGTTTTTT.